This T cell receptor (beta chain) was observed in a study of blood T cell repertoires in COVID-19. Study-level information: Acute-phase and convalescent COVID-19 samples originated in the United States, Italy and Spain. T cells, B-cell-depleted T cells, or PBMCs supplied cDNA or gDNA.

Seattle patients were enrolled during active infection and followed longitudinally. Germline CDR1 reads MNHEY; CDR2 reads SVGAGI. This CDR3 region has 14 residues. Trimming cost V 6 bases and J 0 bases, with 12 bases left between them. In the authors' methods: It was from reference gene primer amplification that nucleated cell counts were estimated. Profiling relied on immunoSEQ multiplex PCR, and the TCRdb table lists in-frame clones only, not all of them. That table furnishes V, J and clone size, whereas the DNA furnished D and trimming. The sample consists of a few hundred thousand clones, approximately 92% of them appearing once.

The chain joins TRBV6-5 to TRBJ2-7; TRBD1 might be the D (6 bases). Sequenced sample: peripheral blood. The TCR sequence derives from a woman aged 25 to 39 with COVID-19, enrolled during active disease. CDR3 residues: CASSPAQGSYEQYF. DNA of the CDR3: TGTGCCAGCAGCCCCGCACAGGGCTCCTACGAGCAGTACTTC.